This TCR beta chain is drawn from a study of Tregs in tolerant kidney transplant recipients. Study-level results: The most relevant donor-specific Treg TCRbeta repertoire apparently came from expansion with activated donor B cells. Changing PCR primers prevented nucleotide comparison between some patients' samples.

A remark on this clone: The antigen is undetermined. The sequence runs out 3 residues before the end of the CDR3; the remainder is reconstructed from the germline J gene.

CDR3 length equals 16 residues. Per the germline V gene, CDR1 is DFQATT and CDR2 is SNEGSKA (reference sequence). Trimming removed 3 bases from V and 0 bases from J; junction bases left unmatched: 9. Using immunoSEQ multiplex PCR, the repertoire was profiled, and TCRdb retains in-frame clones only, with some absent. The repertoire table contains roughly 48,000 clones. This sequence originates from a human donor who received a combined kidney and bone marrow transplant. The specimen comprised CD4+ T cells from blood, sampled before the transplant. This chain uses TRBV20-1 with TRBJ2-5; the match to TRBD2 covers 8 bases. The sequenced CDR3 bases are TGCAGTGCTAGCGGCCTAGCGGGTTTATACCAAGAGACC. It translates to CSASGLAGLYQET. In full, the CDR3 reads CSASGLAGLYQETQYF.